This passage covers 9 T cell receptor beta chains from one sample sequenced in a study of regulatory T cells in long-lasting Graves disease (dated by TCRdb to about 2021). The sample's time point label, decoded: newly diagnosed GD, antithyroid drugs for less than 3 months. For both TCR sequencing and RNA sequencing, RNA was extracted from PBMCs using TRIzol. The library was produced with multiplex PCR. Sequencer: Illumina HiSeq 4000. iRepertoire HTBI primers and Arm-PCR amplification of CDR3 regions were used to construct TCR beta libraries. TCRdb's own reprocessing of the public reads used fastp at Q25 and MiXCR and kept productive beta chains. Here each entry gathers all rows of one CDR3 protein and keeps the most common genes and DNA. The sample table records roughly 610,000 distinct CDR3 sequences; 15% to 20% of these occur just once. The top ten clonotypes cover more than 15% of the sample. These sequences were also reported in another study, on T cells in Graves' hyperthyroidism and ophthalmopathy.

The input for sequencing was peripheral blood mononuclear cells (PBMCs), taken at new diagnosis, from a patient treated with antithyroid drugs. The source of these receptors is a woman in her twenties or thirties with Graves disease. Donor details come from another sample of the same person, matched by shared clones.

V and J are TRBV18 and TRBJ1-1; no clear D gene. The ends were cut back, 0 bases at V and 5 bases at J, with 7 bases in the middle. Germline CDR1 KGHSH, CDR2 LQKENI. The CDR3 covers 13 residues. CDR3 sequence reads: CASSPPASTEAFF. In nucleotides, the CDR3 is TGTGCCAGCTCACCACCGGCTTCAACTGAAGCTTTCTTT.

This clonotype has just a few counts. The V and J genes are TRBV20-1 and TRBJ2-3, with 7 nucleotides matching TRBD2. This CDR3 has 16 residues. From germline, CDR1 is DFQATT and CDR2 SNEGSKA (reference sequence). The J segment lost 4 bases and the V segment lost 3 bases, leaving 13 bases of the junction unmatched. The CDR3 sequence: CSASPPSGKRADTQYF. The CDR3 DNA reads TGCAGTGCTAGCCCCCCTAGCGGCAAAAGGGCAGATACGCAGTATTTT.

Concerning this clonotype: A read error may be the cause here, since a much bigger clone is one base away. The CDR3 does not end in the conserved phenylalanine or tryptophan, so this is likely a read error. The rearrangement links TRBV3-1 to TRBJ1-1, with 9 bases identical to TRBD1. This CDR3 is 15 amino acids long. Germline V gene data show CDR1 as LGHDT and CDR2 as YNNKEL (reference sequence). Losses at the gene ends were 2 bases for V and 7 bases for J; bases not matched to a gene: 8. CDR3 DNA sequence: TGTGCCAGCAGCCAACGGGGGACAGGGAATGATGAAGCTTTCCTT. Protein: CASSQRGTGNDEAFL.

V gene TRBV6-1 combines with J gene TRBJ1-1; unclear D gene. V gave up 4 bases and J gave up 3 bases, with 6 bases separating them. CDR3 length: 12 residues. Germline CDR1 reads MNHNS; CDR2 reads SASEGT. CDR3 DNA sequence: TGTGCCAGCAGTGCCTGGGACACTGAAGCTTTCTTT. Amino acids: CASSAWDTEAFF.

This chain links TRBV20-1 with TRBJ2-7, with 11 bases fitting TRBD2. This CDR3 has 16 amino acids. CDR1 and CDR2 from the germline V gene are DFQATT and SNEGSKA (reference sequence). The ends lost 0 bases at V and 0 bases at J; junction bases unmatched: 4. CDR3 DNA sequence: TGCAGTGCTAGAGAGGGACTAGCGGCTAGCTCCTACGAGCAGTACTTC. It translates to CSAREGLAASSYEQYF.

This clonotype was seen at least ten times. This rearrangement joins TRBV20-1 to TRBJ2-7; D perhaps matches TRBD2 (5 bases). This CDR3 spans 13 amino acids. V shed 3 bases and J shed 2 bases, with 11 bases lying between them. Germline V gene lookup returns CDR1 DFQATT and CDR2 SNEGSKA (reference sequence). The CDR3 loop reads CSASGGEPYEQYF. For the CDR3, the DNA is TGCAGTGCTAGTGGAGGAGAACCCTACGAGCAGTACTTC.

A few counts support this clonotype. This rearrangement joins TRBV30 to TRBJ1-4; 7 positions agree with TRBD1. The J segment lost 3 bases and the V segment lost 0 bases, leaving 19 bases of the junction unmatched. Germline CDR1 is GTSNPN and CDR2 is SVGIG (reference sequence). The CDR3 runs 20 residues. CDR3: CAWSVLGTVLLIDPNEKLFF. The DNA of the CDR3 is TGTGCCTGGAGTGTACTGGGGACAGTCTTGCTCATCGACCCTAATGAAAAACTGTTTTTT.

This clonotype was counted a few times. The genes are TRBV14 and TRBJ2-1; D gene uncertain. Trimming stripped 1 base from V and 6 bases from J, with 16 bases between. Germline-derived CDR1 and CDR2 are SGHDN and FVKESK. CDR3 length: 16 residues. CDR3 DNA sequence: TGTGCCAGCAGCCAAGTGTATCGGGTCCCCGTCAATGAGCAGTTCTTC. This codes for CASSQVYRVPVNEQFF.

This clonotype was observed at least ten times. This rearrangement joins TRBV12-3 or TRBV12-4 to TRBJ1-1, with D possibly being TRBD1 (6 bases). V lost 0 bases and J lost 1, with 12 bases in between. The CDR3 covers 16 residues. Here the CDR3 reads CASSLAGRGGNTEAFF. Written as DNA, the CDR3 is TGTGCCAGCAGTTTAGCGGGCAGGGGAGGGAACACTGAAGCTTTCTTT.